The entry that follows covers one T cell receptor (beta chain) sequence. The entry originates in a study of blood T cell repertoires in COVID-19. Study as a whole: The United States, Italy and Spain provided the acute and convalescent COVID-19 samples. Nucleic acid was either cDNA or gDNA, and it came from T cells, B-cell-depleted T cells, or PBMCs.

In the original workflow: Reference gene primer amplification gave estimated nucleated cell counts. The table came from immunoSEQ multiplex PCR; TCRdb's copy has only in-frame clones and leaves some out. From that table come the V and J calls and clone size; the DNA was used to work out D and trimming. Altogether about 250,000 clones are present, about 91% being singletons, with the ten largest covering around 6.6%. Patients of the Seattle cohort, enrolled during active infection, were followed longitudinally. The sequenced sample consisted of peripheral blood. The source of this sequence is a woman aged 25 to 45 with COVID-19, enrolled during active disease.

DNA of the CDR3: TGCGCCAGCAGCCAAGAGCCCATATCCCCAGGGGGCCCCGGGGAGCTGTTTTTT. This gives the protein CASSQEPISPGGPGELFF. V usage is TRBV4-3 and J usage is TRBJ2-2, with 8 bases aligning to TRBD1. The CDR3 sequence is 18 residues long. J was trimmed by 6 bases and V by 0 bases; bases with no gene match: 12. The V gene's germline CDR1 is LGHNA and CDR2 YSLEER.